What follows describes a single TCR beta chain. Once RNA had been extracted, it was reverse transcribed into cDNA to act as the sequencing template. Assay used: immunoSEQ multiplex PCR; TCRdb lists only in-frame clones, some missing. Of more than 200,000 clones in the sample, 43% were seen once. This record comes from a study of CD8+ T cells in alopecia areata. Study-wide background: Each day, treated patients took oral tofacitinib twice, at 5 to 10 mg per dose.

CDR1 is GTSNPN and CDR2 is SVGIG in the germline V gene (reference sequence). V was clipped by 5 bases and J by 0 bases, with 8 bases between them. This CDR3 contains 13 residues. Treatment reported: oral pan-JAK inhibitor, 5-10 mg twice daily. Specimens obtained from alopecia areata patients comprised lesional scalp punch biopsies and peripheral blood. This specimen was CD4+ T cells sorted from blood, taken around week 37, from a patient treated with tofacitinib. The sequence derives from a human donor with alopecia areata. V and J are TRBV30 and TRBJ1-5, with D uncertain. CDR3 residues: CAWGQSSNQPQHF. The CDR3 DNA reads TGTGCCTGGGGCCAGAGTAGCAATCAGCCCCAGCATTTT.